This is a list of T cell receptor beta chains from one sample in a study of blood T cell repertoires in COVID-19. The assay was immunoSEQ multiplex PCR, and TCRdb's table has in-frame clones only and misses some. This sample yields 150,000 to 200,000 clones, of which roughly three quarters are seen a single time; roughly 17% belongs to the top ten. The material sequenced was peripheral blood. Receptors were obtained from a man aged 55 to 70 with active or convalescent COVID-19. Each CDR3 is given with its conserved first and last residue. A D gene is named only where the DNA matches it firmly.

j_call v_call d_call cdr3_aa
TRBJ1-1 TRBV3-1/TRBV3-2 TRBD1 CASSPTGVNTEAFF
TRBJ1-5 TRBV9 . CASSVGKGPDQPQHF
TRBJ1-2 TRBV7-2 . CASSLRRGSPYGYTF
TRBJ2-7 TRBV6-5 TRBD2 CASSLLGGLSYEQYF
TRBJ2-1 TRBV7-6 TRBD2 CASSPRAGINEQFF
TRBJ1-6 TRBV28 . CASSLGPSAYNSPLHF
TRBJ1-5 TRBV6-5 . CASRAYNQPQHF
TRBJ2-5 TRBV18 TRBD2 CASSRTSGQETQYF
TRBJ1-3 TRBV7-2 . CASSRRDGNTIYF
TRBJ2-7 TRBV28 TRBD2 CASSFAWGGYEQYF
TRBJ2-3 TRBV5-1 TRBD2 CASSLGAGGTDTQYF
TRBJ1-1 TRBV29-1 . CSVEEVRNTEAFF
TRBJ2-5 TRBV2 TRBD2 CASGSGSGRWETQYF
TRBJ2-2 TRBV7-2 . CASSSYNGELFF
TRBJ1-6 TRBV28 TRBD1 CASRNTGGAGSPLHF
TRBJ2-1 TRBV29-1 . CSVSRTDNEQFF
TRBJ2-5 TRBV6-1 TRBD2 CASSESRLAGSQETQYF
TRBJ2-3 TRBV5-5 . CASSLAGPTDTQYF
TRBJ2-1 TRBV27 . CASSPRGSYNEQFF
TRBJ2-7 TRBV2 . CASNTRDSYEQYF
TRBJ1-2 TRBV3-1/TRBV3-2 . CASSQDSLTIGGDGYTF
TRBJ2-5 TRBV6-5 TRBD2 CASREGLVETQYF
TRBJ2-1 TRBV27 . CASSKWGGRGYNEQFF
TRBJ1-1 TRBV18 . CASSLRRGRDGTEAFF
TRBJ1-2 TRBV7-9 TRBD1 CASSLDQGRGKGYTF
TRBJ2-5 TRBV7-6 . CASSLGLGGFQETQYF
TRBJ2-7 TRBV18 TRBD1 CASSPVTGGEQYF
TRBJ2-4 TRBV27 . CASSTTSWDIQYF
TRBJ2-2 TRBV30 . CAWSVGRGTGELFF
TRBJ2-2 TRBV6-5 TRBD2 CASSLLAFTGELFF
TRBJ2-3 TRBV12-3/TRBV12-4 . CASSLLAEYTQYF
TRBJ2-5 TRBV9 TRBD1 CASSPGTATGGQETQYF
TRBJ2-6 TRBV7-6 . CASSPPGASAFSGANVLTF
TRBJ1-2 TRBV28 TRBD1 CASTPGQASYGYTF
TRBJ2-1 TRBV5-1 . CASSLDRPEYNEQFF
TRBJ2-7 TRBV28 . CASSVNRGYVQYF
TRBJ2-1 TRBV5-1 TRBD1 CASSLYPGTGGFNEQFF
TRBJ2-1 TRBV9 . CASSAGAGEYNEQFF
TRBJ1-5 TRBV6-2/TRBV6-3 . CASSYNQGRGSNQPQHF
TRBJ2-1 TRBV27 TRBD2 CASSFRTSEYNEQFF
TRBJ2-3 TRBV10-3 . CAISESIAGTSTDTQYF
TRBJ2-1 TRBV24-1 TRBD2 CAIGREGYNEQFF